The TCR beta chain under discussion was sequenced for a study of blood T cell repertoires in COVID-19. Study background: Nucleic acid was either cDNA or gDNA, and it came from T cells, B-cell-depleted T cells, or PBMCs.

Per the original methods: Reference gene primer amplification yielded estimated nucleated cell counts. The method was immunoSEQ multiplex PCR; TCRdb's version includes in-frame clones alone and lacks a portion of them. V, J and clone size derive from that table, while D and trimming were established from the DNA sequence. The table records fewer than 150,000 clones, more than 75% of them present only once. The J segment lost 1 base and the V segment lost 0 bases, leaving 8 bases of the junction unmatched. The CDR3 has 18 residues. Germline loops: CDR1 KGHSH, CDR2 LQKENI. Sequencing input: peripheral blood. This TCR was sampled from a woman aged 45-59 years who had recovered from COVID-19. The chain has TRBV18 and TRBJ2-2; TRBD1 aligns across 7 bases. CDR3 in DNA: TGTGCCAGCTCACCACCAACTTGGCAGGGGGTGAACACCGGGGAGCTGTTTTTT. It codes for CASSPPTWQGVNTGELFF.